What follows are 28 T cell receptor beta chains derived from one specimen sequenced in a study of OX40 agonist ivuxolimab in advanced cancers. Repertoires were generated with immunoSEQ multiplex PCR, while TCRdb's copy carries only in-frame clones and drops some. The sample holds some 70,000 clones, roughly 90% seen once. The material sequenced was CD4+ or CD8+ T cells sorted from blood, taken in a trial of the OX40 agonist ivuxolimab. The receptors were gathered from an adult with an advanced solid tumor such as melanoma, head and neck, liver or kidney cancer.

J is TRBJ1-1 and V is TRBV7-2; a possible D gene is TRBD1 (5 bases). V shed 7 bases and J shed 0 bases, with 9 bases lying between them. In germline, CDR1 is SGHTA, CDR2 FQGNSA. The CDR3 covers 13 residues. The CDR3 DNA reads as TGTGCCAGCAAGGAGGGGATGAACACTGAAGCTTTCTTT. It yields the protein CASKEGMNTEAFF.

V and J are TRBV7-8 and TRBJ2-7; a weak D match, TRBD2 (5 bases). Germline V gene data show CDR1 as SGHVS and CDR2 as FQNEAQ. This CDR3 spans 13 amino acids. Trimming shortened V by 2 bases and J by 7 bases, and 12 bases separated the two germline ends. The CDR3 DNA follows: TGTGCCAGCAGCTTAACGGACTCCTGGGAGCAGTACTTC. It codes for CASSLTDSWEQYF. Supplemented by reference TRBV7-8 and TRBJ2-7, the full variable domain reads GAGVSQSPRYKVAKRGQDVALRCDPISGHVSLFWYQQALGQGPEFLTYFQNEAQLDKSGLPSDRFFAERPEGSVSTLKIQRTQQEDSAVYLCASSLTDSWEQYFGPGTRLTVT.

The CDR3 reads CASSEESGKHTEAFF. CDR3 in DNA: TGTGCCAGCAGTGAAGAGAGTGGGAAGCACACTGAAGCTTTCTTT. V is TRBV25-1 and J is TRBJ1-1; no clear D. V was clipped by 2 bases and J by 3 bases, with 13 bases between them. Germline V CDR1 and CDR2: MGHDK, SYGVNS. This CDR3 is 15 amino acids long.

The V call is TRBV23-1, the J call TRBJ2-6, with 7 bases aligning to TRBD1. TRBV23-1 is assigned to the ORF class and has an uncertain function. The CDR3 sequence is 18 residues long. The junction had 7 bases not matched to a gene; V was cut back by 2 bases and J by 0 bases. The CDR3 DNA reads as TGCGCCAGCAGTCAACGGGGACAGTTCTTCTCTGGGGCCAACGTCCTGACTTTC. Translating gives CASSQRGQFFSGANVLTF.

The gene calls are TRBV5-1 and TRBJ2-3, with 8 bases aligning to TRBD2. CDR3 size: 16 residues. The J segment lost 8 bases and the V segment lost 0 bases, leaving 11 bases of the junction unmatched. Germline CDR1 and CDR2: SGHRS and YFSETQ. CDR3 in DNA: TGCGCCAGCAGCTTGGAAGGCGGGGGGTCAGCTGGTACGCAGTATTTT. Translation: CASSLEGGGSAGTQYF. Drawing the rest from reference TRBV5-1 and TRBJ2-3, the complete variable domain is KAGVTQTPRYLIKTRGQQVTLSCSPISGHRSVSWYQQTPGQGLQFLFEYFSETQRNKGNFPGRFSGRQFSNSRSEMNVSTLELGDSALYLCASSLEGGGSAGTQYFGPGTRLTVL.

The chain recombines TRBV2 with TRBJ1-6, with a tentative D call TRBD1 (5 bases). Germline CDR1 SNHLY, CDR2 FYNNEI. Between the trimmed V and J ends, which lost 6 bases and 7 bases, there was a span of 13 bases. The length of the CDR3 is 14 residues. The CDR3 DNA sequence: TGTGCCAGCAGCTCCGGGACTGCAAATTCACCCCTCCACTTT. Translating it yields CASSSGTANSPLHF.

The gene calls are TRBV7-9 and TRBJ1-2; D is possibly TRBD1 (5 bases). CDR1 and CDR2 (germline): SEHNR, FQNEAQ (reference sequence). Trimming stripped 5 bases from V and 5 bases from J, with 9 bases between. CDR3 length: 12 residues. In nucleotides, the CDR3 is TGTGCCAGCAGCACCCAGGGATATGGCTACACCTTC. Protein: CASSTQGYGYTF.

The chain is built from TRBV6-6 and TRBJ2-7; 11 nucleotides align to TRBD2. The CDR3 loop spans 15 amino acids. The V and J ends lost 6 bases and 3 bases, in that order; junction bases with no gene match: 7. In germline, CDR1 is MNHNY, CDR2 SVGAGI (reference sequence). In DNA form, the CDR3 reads TGTGCCAGCAGGCCTATTAGCGGGGGGGGCTACGAGCAGTACTTC. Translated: CASRPISGGGYEQYF.

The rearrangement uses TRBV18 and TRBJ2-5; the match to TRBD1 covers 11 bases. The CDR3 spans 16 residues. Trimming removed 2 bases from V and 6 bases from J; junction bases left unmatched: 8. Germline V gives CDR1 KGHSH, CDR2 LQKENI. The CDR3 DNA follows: TGTGCCAGCTCACCATACGGACAGGGGGCTTCGAAGACCCAGTACTTC. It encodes CASSPYGQGASKTQYF.

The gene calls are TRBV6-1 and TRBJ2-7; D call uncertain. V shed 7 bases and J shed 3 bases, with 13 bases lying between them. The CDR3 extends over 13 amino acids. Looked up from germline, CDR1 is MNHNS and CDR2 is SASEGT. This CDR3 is CASTPTLNYEQYF. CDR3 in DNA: TGTGCCAGCACACCAACTTTGAACTACGAGCAGTACTTC.

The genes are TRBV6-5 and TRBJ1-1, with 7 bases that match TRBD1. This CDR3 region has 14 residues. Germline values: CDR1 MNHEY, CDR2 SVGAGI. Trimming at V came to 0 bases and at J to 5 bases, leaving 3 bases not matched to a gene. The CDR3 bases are TGTGCCAGCAGTTACTCCTACAGGGGAACTGAAGCTTTCTTT. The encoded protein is CASSYSYRGTEAFF.

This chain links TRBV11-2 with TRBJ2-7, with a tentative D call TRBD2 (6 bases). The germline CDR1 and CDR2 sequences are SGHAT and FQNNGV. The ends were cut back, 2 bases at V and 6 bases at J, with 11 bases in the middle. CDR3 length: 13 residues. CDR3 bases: TGTGCCAGCAGCTTAAAACTAGCAGGCGAGCAGTACTTC. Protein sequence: CASSLKLAGEQYF.

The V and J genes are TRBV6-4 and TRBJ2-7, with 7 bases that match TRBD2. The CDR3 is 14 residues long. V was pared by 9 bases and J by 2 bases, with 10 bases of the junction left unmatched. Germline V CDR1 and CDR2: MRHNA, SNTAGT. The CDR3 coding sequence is TGTGCCAGGGAGAGCGGGATGCCTCCCTACGAGCAGTACTTC. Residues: CARESGMPPYEQYF.

The CDR3 nucleotides read TGTGCCAGCAGTCGGACAGGGAGCTCCTACGAGCAGTACTTC. Translating gives CASSRTGSSYEQYF. This rearrangement joins TRBV6-6 to TRBJ2-7; TRBD1 aligns across 8 bases. The CDR3 is made up of 14 amino acids. Trimming at V came to 5 bases and at J to 0 bases, leaving 3 bases not matched to a gene. CDR1 MNHNY and CDR2 SVGAGI come from the germline V gene (reference sequence).

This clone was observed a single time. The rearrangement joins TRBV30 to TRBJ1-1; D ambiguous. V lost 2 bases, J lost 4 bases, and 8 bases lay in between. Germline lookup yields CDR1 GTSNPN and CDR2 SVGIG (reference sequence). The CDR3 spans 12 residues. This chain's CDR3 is CAWSLGPTEAFF. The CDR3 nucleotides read TGTGCCTGGAGTCTAGGCCCCACTGAAGCTTTCTTT.

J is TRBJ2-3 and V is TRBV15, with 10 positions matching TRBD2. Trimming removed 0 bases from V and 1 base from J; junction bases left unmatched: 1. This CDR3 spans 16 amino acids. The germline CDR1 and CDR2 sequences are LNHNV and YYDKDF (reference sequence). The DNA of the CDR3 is TGTGCCACCAGCAGAGATCTAGCGGGGGGCACAGATACGCAGTATTTT. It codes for CATSRDLAGGTDTQYF.

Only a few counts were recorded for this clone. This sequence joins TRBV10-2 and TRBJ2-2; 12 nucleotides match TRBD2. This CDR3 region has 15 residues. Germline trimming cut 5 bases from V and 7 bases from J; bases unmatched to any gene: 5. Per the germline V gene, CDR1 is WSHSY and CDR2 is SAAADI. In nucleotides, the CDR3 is TGCGCCAGCAGTCCTAGCGGGGGGGCCAACGGGGAGCTGTTTTTT. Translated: CASSPSGGANGELFF.

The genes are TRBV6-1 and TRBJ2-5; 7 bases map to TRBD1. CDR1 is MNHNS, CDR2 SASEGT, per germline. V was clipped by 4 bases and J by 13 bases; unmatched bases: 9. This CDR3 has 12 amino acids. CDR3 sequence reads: CASSGQGRSPYF. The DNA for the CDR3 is TGTGCCAGCAGTGGACAGGGCCGATCTCCGTACTTC.

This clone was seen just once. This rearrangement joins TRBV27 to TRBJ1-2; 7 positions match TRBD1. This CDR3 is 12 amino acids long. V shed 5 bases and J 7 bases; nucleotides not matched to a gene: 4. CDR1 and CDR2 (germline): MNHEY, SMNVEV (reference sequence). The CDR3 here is CASSPHRGGYTF. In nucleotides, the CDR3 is TGTGCCAGCAGTCCTCACAGGGGTGGCTACACCTTC.

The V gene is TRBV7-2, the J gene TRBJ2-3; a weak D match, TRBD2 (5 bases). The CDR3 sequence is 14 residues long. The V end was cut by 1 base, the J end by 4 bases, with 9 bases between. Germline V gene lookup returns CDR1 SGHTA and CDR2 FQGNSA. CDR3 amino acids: CASSLGGPPDTQYF. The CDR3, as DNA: TGTGCCAGCAGCTTAGGAGGGCCGCCAGATACGCAGTATTTT.

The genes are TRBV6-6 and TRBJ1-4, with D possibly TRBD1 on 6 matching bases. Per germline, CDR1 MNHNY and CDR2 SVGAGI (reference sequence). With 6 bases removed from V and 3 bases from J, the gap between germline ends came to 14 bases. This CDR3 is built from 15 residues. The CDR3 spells CASRDTGGPNEKLFF. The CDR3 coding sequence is TGTGCCAGCAGGGATACGGGGGGGCCTAATGAAAAACTGTTTTTT.

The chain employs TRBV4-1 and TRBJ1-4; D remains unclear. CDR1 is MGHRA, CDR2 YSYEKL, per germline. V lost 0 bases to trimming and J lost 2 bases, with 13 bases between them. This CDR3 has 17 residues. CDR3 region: CASSQDQIRVTNEKLFF. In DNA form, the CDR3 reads TGCGCCAGCAGCCAAGATCAAATAAGGGTCACTAATGAAAAACTGTTTTTT.

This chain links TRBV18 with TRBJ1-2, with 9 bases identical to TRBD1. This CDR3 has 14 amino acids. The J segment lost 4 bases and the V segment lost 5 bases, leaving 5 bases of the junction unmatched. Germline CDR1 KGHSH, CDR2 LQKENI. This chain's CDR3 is CASSSGQGVYGYTF. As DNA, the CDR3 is TGTGCCAGCTCATCGGGACAGGGCGTCTATGGCTACACCTTC. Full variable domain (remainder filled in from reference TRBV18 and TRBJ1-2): NAGVMQNPRHLVRRRGQEARLRCSPMKGHSHVYWYRQLPEEGLKFMVYLQKENIIDESGMPKERFSAEFPKEGPSILRIQQVVRGDSAAYFCASSSGQGVYGYTFGSGTRLTVV.

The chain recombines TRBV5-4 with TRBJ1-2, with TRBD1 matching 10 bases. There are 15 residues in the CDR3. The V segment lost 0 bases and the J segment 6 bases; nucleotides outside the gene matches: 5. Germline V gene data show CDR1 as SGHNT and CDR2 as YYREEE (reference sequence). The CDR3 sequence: CASSLAPGTGDGYTF. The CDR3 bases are TGTGCCAGCAGCTTGGCCCCAGGGACAGGGGATGGCTACACCTTC. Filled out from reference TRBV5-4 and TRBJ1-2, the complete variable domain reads ETGVTQSPTHLIKTRGQQVTLRCSSQSGHNTVSWYQQALGQGPQFIFQYYREEENGRGNFPPRFSGLQFPNYSSELNVNALELDDSALYLCASSLAPGTGDGYTFGSGTRLTVV.

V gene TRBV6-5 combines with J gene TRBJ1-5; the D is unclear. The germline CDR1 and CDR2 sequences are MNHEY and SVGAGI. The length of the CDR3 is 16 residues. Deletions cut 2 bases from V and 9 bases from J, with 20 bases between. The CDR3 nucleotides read TGTGCCAGCAGTTACCCCTTGACAAGCCCGGAGTTGCCCCAGCATTTT. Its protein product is CASSYPLTSPELPQHF.

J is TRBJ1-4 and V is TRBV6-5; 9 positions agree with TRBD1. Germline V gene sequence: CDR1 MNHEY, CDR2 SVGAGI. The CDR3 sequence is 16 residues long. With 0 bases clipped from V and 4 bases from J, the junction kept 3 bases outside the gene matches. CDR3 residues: CASSYSGTGINEKLFF. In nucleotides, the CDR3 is TGTGCCAGCAGTTACTCTGGGACAGGGATTAATGAAAAACTGTTTTTT.

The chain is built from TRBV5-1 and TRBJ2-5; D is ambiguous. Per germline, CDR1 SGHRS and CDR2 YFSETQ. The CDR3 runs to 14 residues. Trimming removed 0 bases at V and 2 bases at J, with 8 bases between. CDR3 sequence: CASSLGGSQETQYF. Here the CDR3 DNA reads TGCGCCAGCAGCTTGGGGGGATCACAAGAGACCCAGTACTTC.

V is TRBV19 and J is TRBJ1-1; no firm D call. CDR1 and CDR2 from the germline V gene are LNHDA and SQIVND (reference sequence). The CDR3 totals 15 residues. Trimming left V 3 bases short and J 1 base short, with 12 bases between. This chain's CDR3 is CASSIIGRTNTEAFF. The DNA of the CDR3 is TGTGCCAGTAGTATCATCGGCCGTACGAACACTGAAGCTTTCTTT.